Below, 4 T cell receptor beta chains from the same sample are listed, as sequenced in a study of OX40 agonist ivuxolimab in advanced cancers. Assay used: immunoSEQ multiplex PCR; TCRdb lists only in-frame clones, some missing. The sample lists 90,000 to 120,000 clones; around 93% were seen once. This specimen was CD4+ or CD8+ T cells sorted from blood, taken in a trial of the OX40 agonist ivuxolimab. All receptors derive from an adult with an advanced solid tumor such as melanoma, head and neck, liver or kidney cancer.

The CDR3 nucleotides read TGTGCCAGCATGTTGGACAGAGCCAAAAACATTCAGTACTTC. Translating gives CASMLDRAKNIQYF. The rearrangement joins TRBV7-2 to TRBJ2-4, with a weak D call TRBD1 (6 bases). Trimming removed 7 bases at V and 0 bases at J, with 10 bases between. Per the germline V gene, CDR1 is SGHTA and CDR2 is FQGNSA. The CDR3 length is 14 residues.

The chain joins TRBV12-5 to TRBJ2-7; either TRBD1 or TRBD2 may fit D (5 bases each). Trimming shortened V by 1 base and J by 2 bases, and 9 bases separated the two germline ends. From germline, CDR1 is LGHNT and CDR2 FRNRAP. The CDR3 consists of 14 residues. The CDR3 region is CASGLERGPYEQYF. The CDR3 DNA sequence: TGTGCTAGTGGTTTGGAGAGGGGTCCCTACGAGCAGTACTTC.

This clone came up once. The CDR3 DNA reads TGTGCCGGAGAGGGGGAGGGCTCCTACGAGCAGTACTTC. The encoded protein is CAGEGEGSYEQYF. The V gene is TRBV7-9, the J gene TRBJ2-7, with a possible D match to TRBD2 (7 bases). This CDR3 is 13 amino acids long. The V and J ends lost 11 bases and 0 bases respectively, with 14 bases between them. Germline V gene lookup returns CDR1 SEHNR and CDR2 FQNEAQ (reference sequence).

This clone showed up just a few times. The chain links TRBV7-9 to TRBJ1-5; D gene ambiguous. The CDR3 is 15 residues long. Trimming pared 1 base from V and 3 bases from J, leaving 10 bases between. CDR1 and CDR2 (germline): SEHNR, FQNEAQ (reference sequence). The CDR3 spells CASSLGAGSNQPQHF. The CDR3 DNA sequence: TGTGCCAGCAGCTTAGGGGCCGGGTCCAATCAGCCCCAGCATTTT. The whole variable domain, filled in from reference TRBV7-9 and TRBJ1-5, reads DTGVSQNPRHKITKRGQNVTFRCDPISEHNRLYWYRQTLGQGPEFLTYFQNEAQLEKSRLLSDRFSAERPKGSFSTLEIQRTEQGDSAMYLCASSLGAGSNQPQHFGDGTRLSIL.